One and the same sample provided the 32 T cell receptor beta chains below, sequenced in a study of monozygotic twins with inflammatory bowel disease. TCRdb reprocessed the 5' RACE reads and keeps a single row for each CDR3 protein, giving no DNA. The sample features about 300,000 distinct CDR3 sequences, with 5.6% in its top ten. Material: blood. The origin of the receptors is a human donor with ulcerative colitis or Crohn's disease, or a healthy co-twin of an affected twin (not recorded which).

This chain connects TRBV5-4 to TRBJ2-1. CDR1 SGHNT and CDR2 YYREEE come from the germline V gene (reference sequence). The CDR3 loop spans 13 amino acids. The CDR3 sequence is CASGRVPTNEQFF.

The genes are TRBV10-3 and TRBJ1-6. CDR3 length: 13 amino acids. Per germline, CDR1 ENHRY and CDR2 SYGVKD. The CDR3 sequence: CAIQYSYNSPLHF.

The chain employs TRBV19 and TRBJ1-6; TCRdb outputs TRBD1, but without DNA this stays unchecked. The CDR3 spans 14 residues. CDR1 LNHDA and CDR2 SQIVND come from the germline V gene (reference sequence). The CDR3 region is CASSTAGTASPLHF.

The J gene is TRBJ2-1, the V gene TRBV12-3 or TRBV12-4. This CDR3 has 13 residues. The CDR3 protein is CASSLVRLDEQFF.

CDR3 region: CASSARTVTGELFF. The chain combines TRBV6-4 with TRBJ2-2. The CDR3 contains 14 residues. Germline-derived CDR1 and CDR2 are MRHNA and SNTAGT.

The chain links TRBV28 to TRBJ2-7. Germline V gene lookup returns CDR1 MDHEN and CDR2 SYDVKM. The CDR3 sequence is 12 residues long. The chain's CDR3 is CATRGPFYEQYF.

V gene TRBV5-1 combines with J gene TRBJ1-4. The CDR3 sequence is 14 residues long. Germline V CDR1 and CDR2: SGHRS, YFSETQ. CDR3 in amino acids: CASSLENLGEKLFF.

The chain combines TRBV2 with TRBJ2-1; TCRdb indicates TRBD2, and absent DNA this call remains unverified. Germline values: CDR1 SNHLY, CDR2 FYNNEI. This CDR3 is 13 amino acids long. The CDR3 reads CAKGDYSYNEQFF.

The chain links TRBV11-2 to TRBJ1-2; TCRdb outputs TRBD1, but without DNA this stays unchecked. Germline V CDR1 and CDR2: SGHAT, FQNNGV. The CDR3 is 15 residues long. CDR3 sequence reads: CASSTYRGRNYGYTF. The full variable domain, completed using reference TRBV11-2 and TRBJ1-2, is EAGVAQSPRYKIIEKRQSVAFWCNPISGHATLYWYQQILGQGPKLLIQFQNNGVVDDSQLPKDRFSAERLKGVDSTLKIQPAKLEDSAVYLCASSTYRGRNYGYTFGSGTRLTVV.

This chain connects TRBV29-1 to TRBJ1-1; the D gene TCRdb calls, TRBD1, cannot be checked with no DNA. Germline CDR1 is SQVTM and CDR2 is ANQGSEA. The CDR3 has 14 amino acids. This chain's CDR3 is CSVTMGQGNTEAFF.

This sequence joins TRBV9 and TRBJ2-7; the D gene TCRdb calls, TRBD1, cannot be checked with no DNA. The germline CDR1 and CDR2 sequences are SGDLS and YYNGEE. The CDR3 runs to 16 residues. The CDR3 is CASSVGLQGMLYEQYF. The full variable domain, in which reference TRBV9 and TRBJ2-7 provide the parts outside the CDR3, is DSGVTQTPKHLITATGQRVTLRCSPRSGDLSVYWYQQSLDQGLQFLIQYYNGEERAKGNILERFSAQQFPDLHSELNLSSLELGDSALYFCASSVGLQGMLYEQYFGPGTRLTVT.

The rearrangement links TRBV5-5 to TRBJ1-3; TCRdb's D call, TRBD1, is unchecked because there is no DNA. Germline V gives CDR1 SGHKS, CDR2 YYEKEE (reference sequence). The CDR3 has 16 amino acids. The CDR3 is CASSLPGQGPGNTIYF.

This chain uses TRBV18 with TRBJ1-4; no DNA is available, so the TRBD1 call from TCRdb remains unchecked. Looked up from germline, CDR1 is KGHSH and CDR2 is LQKENI. CDR3 length: 15 residues. CDR3: CASTQTGATNEKLFF.

The chain combines TRBV6-6 with TRBJ2-3; TCRdb returns TRBD2, unconfirmable since there is no DNA. Germline-derived CDR1 and CDR2 are MNHNY and SVGAGI (reference sequence). This CDR3 is 12 amino acids long. The chain's CDR3 is CASSHSPNTQYF.

V gene TRBV4-3 combines with J gene TRBJ2-7; the D call from TCRdb, TRBD2, cannot be confirmed without DNA. This CDR3 has 15 residues. From germline, CDR1 is LGHNA and CDR2 YSLEER. CDR3 protein: CASSQQTAGSYEQYF.

The chain is built from TRBV5-1 and TRBJ2-7; the D call from TCRdb, TRBD1, cannot be confirmed without DNA. From germline, CDR1 is SGHRS and CDR2 YFSETQ. The CDR3 loop spans 13 amino acids. CDR3 amino acids: CASTRDRDYEQYF.

V gene TRBV4-1 combines with J gene TRBJ2-7. The CDR3 loop spans 14 amino acids. Germline V gives CDR1 MGHRA, CDR2 YSYEKL. CDR3 sequence: CASSHAGTPYEQYF.

The rearrangement links TRBV20-1 to TRBJ1-1; the TRBD1 assignment by TCRdb is unverifiable without DNA. This CDR3 contains 11 residues. Germline-derived CDR1 and CDR2 are DFQATT and SNEGSKA (reference sequence). The CDR3 protein is CSAPKGPVGFF.

J is TRBJ1-5 and V is TRBV12-3 or TRBV12-4; no DNA is available, so the TRBD1 call from TCRdb remains unchecked. This CDR3 is built from 15 residues. The CDR3 loop reads CASTYSGQGDQPQHF.

The rearrangement links TRBV12-5 to TRBJ2-3; TCRdb's D call of TRBD2 is untestable without DNA. CDR3 length equals 15 residues. Germline V gene sequence: CDR1 LGHNT, CDR2 FRNRAP. The CDR3 protein is CASGEGTTGSDTQYF.

This chain connects TRBV7-8 to TRBJ1-2; the D call from TCRdb, TRBD1, cannot be confirmed without DNA. The CDR3 loop spans 13 amino acids. The germline V gene encodes CDR1 SGHVS and CDR2 FQNEAQ. CDR3 sequence: CASSQGGPYGYTF.

This sequence joins TRBV5-6 and TRBJ1-1. From germline, CDR1 is SGHDT and CDR2 YYEEEE. This CDR3 contains 13 residues. The CDR3 sequence is CASSLPLGPEAFF.

This chain connects TRBV6-2 or TRBV6-3 to TRBJ2-1; the TRBD1 assignment by TCRdb is unverifiable without DNA. The CDR3 spans 15 residues. The germline gives CDR1 MNHEY, CDR2 SVGEGT. The CDR3: CASSSGGTGRNEQFF.

This chain connects TRBV3-1 to TRBJ2-7; TCRdb indicates TRBD1, and absent DNA this call remains unverified. Germline-derived CDR1 and CDR2 are LGHDT and YNNKEL (reference sequence). The CDR3 loop spans 14 amino acids. This CDR3 reads CASSPGQGAYEQHF.

The chain combines TRBV12-3 or TRBV12-4 with TRBJ1-2. This CDR3 contains 14 residues. CDR3 in amino acids: CASSLVAASYGYTF.

The V gene is TRBV14, the J gene TRBJ2-2. Germline-derived CDR1 and CDR2 are SGHDN and FVKESK. The CDR3 is made up of 14 amino acids. The CDR3 spells CASSQESVPGELFF.

V usage is TRBV11-3 and J usage is TRBJ2-1; as DNA is missing, the TRBD2 call by TCRdb cannot be tested. The CDR3 length is 15 residues. Germline CDR1 reads SGHNT; CDR2 reads YENEEA. The CDR3 spells CASSSLAGGRNEQFF.

The chain has TRBV24-1 and TRBJ2-7; no DNA is available, so the TRBD1 call from TCRdb remains unchecked. CDR3 size: 15 residues. Germline CDR1 and CDR2: KGHDR and SFDVKD. The CDR3 loop is CATSASPGDGYEQYF.

This chain connects TRBV2 to TRBJ2-3; TCRdb returns TRBD1, unconfirmable since there is no DNA. The germline V gene encodes CDR1 SNHLY and CDR2 FYNNEI. This CDR3 comprises 15 residues. This chain's CDR3 is CASSDPGVSTDTQYF.

The chain links TRBV29-1 to TRBJ2-2. The CDR3 contains 14 residues. The germline gives CDR1 SQVTM, CDR2 ANQGSEA. Here the CDR3 reads CSSQGEANTGELFF.

The rearrangement uses TRBV27 and TRBJ1-3. CDR3 length equals 15 residues. Germline CDR1 is MNHEY and CDR2 is SMNVEV (reference sequence). The CDR3: CASSPIGVTGNTIYF.

The V call is TRBV29-1, the J call TRBJ2-7; the D call of TRBD1 rests on TCRdb alone, since no DNA is present to check it. CDR1 is SQVTM and CDR2 is ANQGSEA in the germline V gene. The CDR3 contains 12 residues. This chain's CDR3 is CSVVRPGYEQYF.